This T cell receptor beta chain was obtained from a study of control samples from healthy donors and cancer patients. TCRdb's copy holds only in-frame clones and misses some; the assay was immunoSEQ multiplex PCR. The sample contains roughly 150,000 clones, over 85% of which appear only once. CDR1 PRHDT and CDR2 FYEKMQ come from the germline V gene (reference sequence). CDR3 length: 13 amino acids. V shed 5 bases and J shed 4 bases, with 11 bases lying between them. The receptor was isolated from a young man in good health. The sequenced sample consisted of blood. The V call is TRBV13, the J call TRBJ1-1, with unresolved D. This CDR3 is CASSPGRSTEAFF. DNA of the CDR3: TGTGCCAGCAGCCCAGGTCGTAGCACTGAAGCTTTCTTT.